This entry describes one TCR beta chain. Template switching introduced UMIs that contain a 6-nucleotide sample barcode. Reprocessing the 5' RACE reads, TCRdb reports a single entry for every CDR3 protein and omits DNA. With about 160,000 distinct CDR3 sequences in the sample, the ten largest clones hold 2.5% to 3%. The sample comes from a study of monozygotic twins with inflammatory bowel disease. Germline V CDR1 and CDR2: MNHEY, SVGAGI. This CDR3 contains 15 residues. This TCR was sampled from a human donor with ulcerative colitis or Crohn's disease, or a healthy co-twin of an affected twin (not recorded which). Sequenced: blood. The rearrangement uses TRBV6-5 and TRBJ1-2. CDR3 protein: CASSYQQRGYYGYTF.